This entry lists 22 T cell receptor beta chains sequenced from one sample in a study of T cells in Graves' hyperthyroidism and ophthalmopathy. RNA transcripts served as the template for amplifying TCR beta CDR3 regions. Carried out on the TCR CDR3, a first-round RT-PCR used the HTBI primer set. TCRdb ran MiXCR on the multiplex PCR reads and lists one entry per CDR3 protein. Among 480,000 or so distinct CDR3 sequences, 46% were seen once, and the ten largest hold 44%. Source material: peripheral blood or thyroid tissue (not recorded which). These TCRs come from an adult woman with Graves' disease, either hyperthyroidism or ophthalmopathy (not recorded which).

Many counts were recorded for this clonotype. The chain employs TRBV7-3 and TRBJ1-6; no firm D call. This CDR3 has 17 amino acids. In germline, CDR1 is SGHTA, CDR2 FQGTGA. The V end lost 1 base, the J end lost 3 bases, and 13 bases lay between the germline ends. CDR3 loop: CASSLKGIRDYNSPLHF. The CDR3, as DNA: TGTGCCAGCAGCTTAAAGGGTATAAGGGACTATAATTCACCCCTCCACTTT. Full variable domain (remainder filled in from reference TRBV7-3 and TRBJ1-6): GAGVSQTPSNKVTEKGKYVELRCDPISGHTALYWYRQSLGQGPEFLIYFQGTGAADDSGLPNDRFFAVRPEGSVSTLKIQRTERGDSAVYLCASSLKGIRDYNSPLHFGNGTRLTVT.

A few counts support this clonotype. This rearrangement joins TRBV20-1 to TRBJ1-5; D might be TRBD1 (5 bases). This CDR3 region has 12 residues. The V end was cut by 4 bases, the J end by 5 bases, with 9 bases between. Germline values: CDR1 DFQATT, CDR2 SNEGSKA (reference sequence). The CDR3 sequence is CSATGIDQPQHF. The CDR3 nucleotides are TGCAGTGCTACAGGGATAGATCAGCCCCAGCATTTT.

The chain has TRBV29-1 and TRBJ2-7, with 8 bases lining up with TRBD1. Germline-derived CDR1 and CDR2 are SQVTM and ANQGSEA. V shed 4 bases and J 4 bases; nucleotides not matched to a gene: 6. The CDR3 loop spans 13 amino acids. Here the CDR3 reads CSVVGQGGYEQYF. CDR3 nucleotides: TGCAGCGTTGTAGGACAGGGCGGGTACGAGCAGTACTTC.

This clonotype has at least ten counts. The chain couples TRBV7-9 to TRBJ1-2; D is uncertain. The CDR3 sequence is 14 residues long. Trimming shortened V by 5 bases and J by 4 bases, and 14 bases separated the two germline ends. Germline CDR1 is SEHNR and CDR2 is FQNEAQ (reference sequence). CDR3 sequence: CASSPPGGFYGYTF. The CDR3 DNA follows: TGTGCCAGCAGCCCTCCGGGAGGATTCTATGGCTACACCTTC.

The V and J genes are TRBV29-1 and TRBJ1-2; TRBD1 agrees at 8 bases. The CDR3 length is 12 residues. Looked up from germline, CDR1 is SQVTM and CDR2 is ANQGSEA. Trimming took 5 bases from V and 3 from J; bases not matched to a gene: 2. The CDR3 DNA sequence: TGCAGCGTTCAGACAGGGGACTATGGCTACACCTTC. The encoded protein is CSVQTGDYGYTF.

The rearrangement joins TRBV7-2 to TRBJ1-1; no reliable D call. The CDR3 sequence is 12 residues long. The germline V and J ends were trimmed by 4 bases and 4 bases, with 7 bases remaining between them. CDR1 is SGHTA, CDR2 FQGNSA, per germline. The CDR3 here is CASSSASTEAFF. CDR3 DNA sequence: TGTGCCAGCAGCTCCGCGAGCACTGAAGCTTTCTTT.

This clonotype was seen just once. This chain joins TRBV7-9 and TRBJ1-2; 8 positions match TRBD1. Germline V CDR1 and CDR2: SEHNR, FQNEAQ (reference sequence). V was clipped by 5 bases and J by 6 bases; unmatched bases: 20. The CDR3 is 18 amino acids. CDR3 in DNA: TGTGCCAGCAGCGATCTGGACAGGGACACTTCCGGGGACGATGGCTACACCTTC. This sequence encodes CASSDLDRDTSGDDGYTF. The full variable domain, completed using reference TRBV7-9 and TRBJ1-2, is DTGVSQNPRHKITKRGQNVTFRCDPISEHNRLYWYRQTLGQGPEFLTYFQNEAQLEKSRLLSDRFSAERPKGSFSTLEIQRTEQGDSAMYLCASSDLDRDTSGDDGYTFGSGTRLTVV.

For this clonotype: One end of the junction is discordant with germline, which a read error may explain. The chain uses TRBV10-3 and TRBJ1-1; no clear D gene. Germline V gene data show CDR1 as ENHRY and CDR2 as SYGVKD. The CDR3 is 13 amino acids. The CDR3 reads CATSERFDTEAFF. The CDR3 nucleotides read TGTGCCACCAGTGAGAGGTTCGACACTGAAGCTTTCTTT.

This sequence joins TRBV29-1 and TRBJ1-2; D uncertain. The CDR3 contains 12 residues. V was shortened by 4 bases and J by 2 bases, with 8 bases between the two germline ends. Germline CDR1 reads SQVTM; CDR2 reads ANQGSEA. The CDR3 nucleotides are TGCAGCGTTGCGTATCTAAACTATGGCTACACCTTC. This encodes CSVAYLNYGYTF.

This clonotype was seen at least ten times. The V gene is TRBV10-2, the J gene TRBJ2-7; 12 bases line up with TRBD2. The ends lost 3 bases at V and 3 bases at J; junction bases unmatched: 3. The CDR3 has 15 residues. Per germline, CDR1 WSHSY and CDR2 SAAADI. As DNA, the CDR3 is TGCGCCAGCAGTGATGCTAGCGGGAGGGTCTACGAGCAGTACTTC. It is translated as CASSDASGRVYEQYF.

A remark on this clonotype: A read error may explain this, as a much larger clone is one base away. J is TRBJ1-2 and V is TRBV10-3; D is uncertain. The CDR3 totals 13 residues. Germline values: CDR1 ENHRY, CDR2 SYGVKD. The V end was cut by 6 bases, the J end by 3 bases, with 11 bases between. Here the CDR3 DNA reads TGTGCCATCAGCCGTAGTTCCGACTATGGCTACACCTTC. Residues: CAISRSSDYGYTF.

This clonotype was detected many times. This chain's CDR3 is CASTGGTYGYTF. CDR3 nucleotide sequence: TGTGCCAGCACGGGTGGGACCTATGGCTACACCTTC. The gene calls are TRBV28 and TRBJ1-2; D is perhaps TRBD1 (5 bases). This CDR3 contains 12 residues. V lost 7 bases and J 4 bases, leaving 10 bases between the germline ends. Germline V gives CDR1 MDHEN, CDR2 SYDVKM.

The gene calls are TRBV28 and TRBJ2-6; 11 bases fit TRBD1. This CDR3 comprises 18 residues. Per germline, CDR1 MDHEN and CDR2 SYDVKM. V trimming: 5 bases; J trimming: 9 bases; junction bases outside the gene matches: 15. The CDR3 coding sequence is TGTGCCAGCAGTGCACCGGGACAGGGGGGCTCTTTTGGCAACGTCCTGACTTTC. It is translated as CASSAPGQGGSFGNVLTF.

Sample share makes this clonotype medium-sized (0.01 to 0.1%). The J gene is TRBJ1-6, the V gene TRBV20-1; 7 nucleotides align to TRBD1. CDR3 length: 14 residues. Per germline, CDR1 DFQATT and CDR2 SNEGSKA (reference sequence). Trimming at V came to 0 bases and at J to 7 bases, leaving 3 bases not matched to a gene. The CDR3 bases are TGCAGTGCTAGAGAGGACAGGCAGAATTCACCCCTCCACTTT. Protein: CSAREDRQNSPLHF.

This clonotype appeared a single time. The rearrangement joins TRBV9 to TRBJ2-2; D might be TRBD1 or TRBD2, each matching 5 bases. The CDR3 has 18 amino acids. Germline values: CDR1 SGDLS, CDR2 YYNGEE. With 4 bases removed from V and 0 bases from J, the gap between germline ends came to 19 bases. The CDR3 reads CASSPRDAFRTNTGELFF. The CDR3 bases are TGTGCCAGCAGCCCACGGGACGCGTTTAGGACGAACACCGGGGAGCTGTTTTTT.

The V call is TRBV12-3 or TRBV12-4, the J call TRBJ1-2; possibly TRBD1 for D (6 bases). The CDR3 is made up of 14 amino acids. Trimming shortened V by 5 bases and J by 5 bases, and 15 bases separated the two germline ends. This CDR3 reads CASSDSGVGYGYTF. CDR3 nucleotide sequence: TGTGCCAGCAGTGACTCAGGGGTGGGGTATGGCTACACCTTC.

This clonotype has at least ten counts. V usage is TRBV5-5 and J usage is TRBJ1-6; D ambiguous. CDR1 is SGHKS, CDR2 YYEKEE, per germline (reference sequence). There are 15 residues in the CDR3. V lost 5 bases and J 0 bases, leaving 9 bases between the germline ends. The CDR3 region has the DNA TGTGCCAGCAGTGACAAAAGCTCCTATAATTCACCCCTCCACTTT. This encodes CASSDKSSYNSPLHF.

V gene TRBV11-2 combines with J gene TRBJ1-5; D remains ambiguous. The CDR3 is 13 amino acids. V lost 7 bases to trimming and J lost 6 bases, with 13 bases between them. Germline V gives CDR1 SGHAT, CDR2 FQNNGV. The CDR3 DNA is TGTGCCAGCACTCGAGAAAACGCTCAGCCCCAGCATTTT. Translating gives CASTRENAQPQHF.

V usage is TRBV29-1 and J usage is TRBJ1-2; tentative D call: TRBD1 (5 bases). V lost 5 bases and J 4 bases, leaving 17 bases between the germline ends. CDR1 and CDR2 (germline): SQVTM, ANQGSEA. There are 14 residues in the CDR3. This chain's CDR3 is CSVLSGKEVYGYTF. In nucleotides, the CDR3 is TGCAGCGTTCTCTCAGGGAAGGAGGTCTATGGCTACACCTTC. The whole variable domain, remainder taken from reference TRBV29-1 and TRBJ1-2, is SAVISQKPSRDICQRGTSLTIQCQVDSQVTMMFWYRQQPGQSLTLIATANQGSEATYESGFVIDKFPISRPNLTFSTLTVSNMSPEDSSIYLCSVLSGKEVYGYTFGSGTRLTVV.

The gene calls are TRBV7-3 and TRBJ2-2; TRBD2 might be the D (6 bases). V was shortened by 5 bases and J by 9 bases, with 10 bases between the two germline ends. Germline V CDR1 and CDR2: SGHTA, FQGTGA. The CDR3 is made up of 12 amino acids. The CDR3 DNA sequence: TGTGCCAGCAGCCTCGGGAGTTGGGAGCTGTTTTTT. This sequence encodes CASSLGSWELFF.

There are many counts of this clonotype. The CDR3 region has the DNA TGTGCCAGCAGCAGACGACAGGATTATTCACCCCTCCACTTT. Translating gives CASSRRQDYSPLHF. The chain joins TRBV7-8 to TRBJ1-6; D is perhaps TRBD1 (6 bases). The CDR3 contains 14 residues. Trimming took 5 bases from V and 8 from J, leaving 13 bases between them. Germline V gives CDR1 SGHVS, CDR2 FQNEAQ.

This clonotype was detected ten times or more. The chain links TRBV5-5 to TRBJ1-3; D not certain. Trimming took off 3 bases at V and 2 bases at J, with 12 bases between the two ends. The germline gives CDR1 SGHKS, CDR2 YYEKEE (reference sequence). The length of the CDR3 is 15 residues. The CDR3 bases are TGTGCCAGCAGCTCTATGAAAGGGACTGGAAACACCATATATTTT. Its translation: CASSSMKGTGNTIYF.